Given below is one TCR beta chain in context. What it recognizes is unknown. The data were obtained in a study of lymphopenia after photon versus proton radiotherapy. Study observations and caveats: A bigger post-nadir fall in TCR diversity correlated inversely with survival time in deceased patients. Authors raise, but do not show, better survival with proton therapy.

Libraries were prepared by immunoSEQ multiplex PCR; TCRdb keeps only in-frame clonotypes and omits some of them. There are fewer than 25,000 clones in the sample; around 90% occur only once, and almost 9.5% lies in the top ten. Germline V gene data show CDR1 as SGHNT and CDR2 as YYREEE (reference sequence). CDR3 length: 11 residues. Trimming pared 0 bases from V and 6 bases from J, leaving 4 bases between. The receptor was isolated from a woman aged 70-85 years with pancreatic cancer. Some clones in this sample may be carry-over from other donors' samples. The sample was peripheral blood, taken from a patient treated with proton-based radiotherapy. The chain uses TRBV5-4 and TRBJ2-7; D is uncertain. In DNA, the CDR3 is TGTGCCAGCAGCTTGGAGGCCGAGCAGTACTTC. This translates into CASSLEAEQYF.